This entry lists 14 T cell receptor beta chains sequenced from one sample in a study of immune evolution from preneoplasia to lung adenocarcinoma. This table comes from immunoSEQ multiplex PCR, and its TCRdb copy is limited to in-frame clones, with some not included. The table has about 4,900 clones, around nine tenths seen once; the top ten hold approximately 2.2%. Sample: FFPE atypical adenomatous hyperplasia tissue from the lung. Subset in this sample: atypical adenomatous hyperplasia (AAH), lung preneoplasia. All receptors derive from a person aged 65 to 85 with lung adenocarcinoma.

The J gene is TRBJ1-5, the V gene TRBV28; D is perhaps TRBD1 (6 bases). Deletions cut 6 bases from V and 6 bases from J, with 15 bases between. Germline CDR1 reads MDHEN; CDR2 reads SYDVKM. This CDR3 spans 14 amino acids. CDR3 in DNA: TGTGCCAGCAGACTCAGGGGTACGAGTCAGCCCCAGCATTTT. It codes for CASRLRGTSQPQHF.

This chain uses TRBV7-2 with TRBJ2-3; D is unclear. V gave up 1 base and J gave up 4 bases, with 15 bases separating them. The germline V gene has CDR1 SGHTA and CDR2 FQGNSA. This CDR3 spans 16 amino acids. CDR3: CASSLVGVTAPDTQYF. CDR3 nucleotide sequence: TGTGCCAGCAGCTTAGTGGGCGTAACAGCCCCAGATACGCAGTATTTT.

The rearrangement joins TRBV6-6 to TRBJ2-2; perhaps D is TRBD1 or TRBD2 (5 bases each). The germline V and J ends were trimmed by 5 bases and 7 bases, with 11 bases remaining between them. The CDR3 consists of 13 residues. CDR1 MNHNY and CDR2 SVGAGI come from the germline V gene (reference sequence). As DNA, the CDR3 is TGTGCCAGCAGTCTCGGGGCGGGCGGGGAGCTGTTTTTT. Translating gives CASSLGAGGELFF.

The chain recombines TRBV15 with TRBJ2-3; TRBD2 aligns across 7 bases. Germline CDR1 is LNHNV and CDR2 is YYDKDF (reference sequence). The CDR3 is 16 residues long. The V and J ends lost 0 bases and 1 base, in that order; junction bases with no gene match: 4. The CDR3: CATSREASGGTDTQYF. CDR3 coding DNA: TGTGCCACCAGCAGAGAGGCTAGCGGAGGCACAGATACGCAGTATTTT. Based on the CDR3 plus reference TRBV15 and TRBJ2-3, the full variable domain is DAMVIQNPRYQVTQFGKPVTLSCSQTLNHNVMYWYQQKSSQAPKLLFHYYDKDFNNEADTPDNFQSRRPNTSFCFLDIRSPGLGDTAMYLCATSREASGGTDTQYFGPGTRLTVL.

This chain uses TRBV18 with TRBJ2-2, with no clear D. The germline CDR1 and CDR2 sequences are KGHSH and LQKENI. V was cut by 2 bases and J by 5 bases, with 9 bases left in between. This CDR3 is built from 14 residues. DNA of the CDR3: TGTGCCAGCTCACCAGAAGTTAGGACCGGGGAGCTGTTTTTT. As protein: CASSPEVRTGELFF. Full variable domain (remainder filled in from reference TRBV18 and TRBJ2-2): NAGVMQNPRHLVRRRGQEARLRCSPMKGHSHVYWYRQLPEEGLKFMVYLQKENIIDESGMPKERFSAEFPKEGPSILRIQQVVRGDSAAYFCASSPEVRTGELFFGEGSRLTVL.

J is TRBJ2-7 and V is TRBV19, with unresolved D. Germline lookup yields CDR1 LNHDA and CDR2 SQIVND (reference sequence). Trimming pared 5 bases from V and 0 bases from J, leaving 17 bases between. The CDR3 totals 16 residues. The CDR3 nucleotides are TGTGCCAGTAGTCCAGGATGGGGTCGCGCCTCCTACGAGCAGTACTTC. Protein: CASSPGWGRASYEQYF.

The chain couples TRBV15 to TRBJ2-2; D ambiguous. Trimming stripped 1 base from V and 2 bases from J, with 11 bases between. Germline V CDR1 and CDR2: LNHNV, YYDKDF (reference sequence). CDR3 length: 16 amino acids. CDR3 in DNA: TGTGCCACCAGCAGAGTCTACGGCGGCAACACCGGGGAGCTGTTTTTT. Translating gives CATSRVYGGNTGELFF.

The chain is built from TRBV6-6 and TRBJ2-1; TRBD2 matches at 7 bases. Germline V gives CDR1 MNHNY, CDR2 SVGAGI (reference sequence). The CDR3 runs 16 residues. V was clipped by 2 bases and J by 3 bases; unmatched bases: 7. CDR3 sequence: CASSYPPGGSYNEQFF. Here the CDR3 DNA reads TGTGCCAGCAGTTACCCACCCGGCGGGAGCTACAATGAGCAGTTCTTC.

The J gene is TRBJ1-1, the V gene TRBV29-1, with a tentative D call TRBD1 (5 bases). CDR3 length: 12 amino acids. V dropped 6 bases and J dropped 6 bases, with 14 bases sitting between them. CDR1 and CDR2 (germline): SQVTM, ANQGSEA. The CDR3 spells CSVASGLPEAFF. In DNA form, the CDR3 reads TGCAGCGTCGCGTCAGGGCTGCCTGAAGCTTTCTTT.

The V and J genes are TRBV2 and TRBJ2-2, with unresolved D. The germline V gene encodes CDR1 SNHLY and CDR2 FYNNEI. The CDR3 has 18 amino acids. V dropped 0 bases and J dropped 6 bases, with 20 bases sitting between them. The CDR3 DNA follows: TGTGCCAGCAGTGAAGCGCTTCTAGGACGGGCGTGGGCCGGGGAGCTGTTTTTT. Translation: CASSEALLGRAWAGELFF.

The chain couples TRBV21-1 to TRBJ1-5. TRBV21-1 is recorded as a pseudogene. This CDR3 is 13 amino acids long. The CDR3 DNA reads TGTGCCAGCAGCTTTTCCAGCAATCAGCCCCAGCATTTT. Amino acids: CASSFSSNQPQHF.

The sample holds one count of this clone. This chain joins TRBV7-9 and TRBJ1-5; possibly TRBD1 for D (5 bases). Trimming removed 1 base at V and 7 bases at J, with 17 bases between. This CDR3 region has 16 residues. CDR1 is SEHNR, CDR2 FQNEAQ, per germline (reference sequence). The CDR3 nucleotides read TGTGCCAGCAGCTTAGGGGAAGGAGGGGTGGACCAGCCCCAGCATTTT. Translating gives CASSLGEGGVDQPQHF.

This rearrangement joins TRBV5-1 to TRBJ2-1, with 7 bases identical to TRBD2. CDR3 length: 16 residues. V shed 3 bases and J 3 bases; nucleotides not matched to a gene: 9. Germline assignment: CDR1 SGHRS and CDR2 YFSETQ. The CDR3 loop is CASSSNSGDFYNEQFF. The DNA of the CDR3 is TGCGCCAGCAGCTCAAACAGCGGGGATTTCTACAATGAGCAGTTCTTC.

The V gene is TRBV27, the J gene TRBJ2-5, with D possibly being TRBD2 (7 bases). The CDR3 consists of 16 residues. CDR1 and CDR2 (germline): MNHEY, SMNVEV (reference sequence). Trimming took off 2 bases at V and 2 bases at J, with 15 bases between the two ends. The CDR3 sequence: CASSLGGDIGQETQYF. CDR3 nucleotide sequence: TGTGCCAGCAGTTTAGGGGGGGACATCGGACAAGAGACCCAGTACTTC.